This TCR beta chain was recovered during a study of molecular identifiers for immune sequencing clone quantification. Overall study context: Replicate runs used RNA from approximately 20,000 or 100,000 naive CD8 cells, which was split five ways into aliquots, and four of those aliquots were then sequenced. Study outcomes and limitations: With a barcode shared among identical TCR molecules, highly expanded clone sizes could be underestimated.

MiXCR, applied by TCRdb to the PCR reads, yields one record per CDR3 protein. The sample consists of 400,000 to 600,000 distinct CDR3 sequences, 25% of them appearing once. The CDR3 is 15 residues long. Germline-derived CDR1 and CDR2 are ENHRY and SYGVKD. J was trimmed by 4 bases and V by 0 bases; bases with no gene match: 5. The sample holds a few counts of this clonotype. What it recognizes is unknown. The naive CD8 libraries originated from between roughly 18,000 and 1,000,000 sorted cells and drew on 10%, 30% or 50% RNA. A CD8+CD4-CCR7+CD45RA+ phenotype served as the sorting definition for naive CD8 T cells.

The chain carries TRBV10-3 and TRBJ2-7, with 8 bases matching TRBD2. Sequenced: naive CD8+ T cells from blood, with Jurkat cell RNA spiked in. Subset here: FACS-sorted CD8+CD4-CCR7+CD45RA+ naive T cells. This TCR was recovered from a human donor in good health. Some libraries in this study had Jurkat cell RNA spiked in. The CDR3 here is CAISESNGGAYEQYF. The CDR3 DNA is TGTGCCATCAGTGAGTCGAACGGGGGGGCTTACGAGCAGTACTTC.